The subject of this entry is one TCR beta chain. Antigen unknown. The sample is drawn from a study of cytomegalovirus exposure and HLA in healthy donors. Findings of the study overall: In the approximately 120 validation repertoires, a later analysis found that first-cohort TCR clusters tended to co-occur.

The length of the CDR3 is 14 residues. The V gene lost 3 bases and the J gene lost 9 bases, with 18 bases spanning the gap. Germline V gene lookup returns CDR1 GTSNPN and CDR2 SVGIG (reference sequence). Among the 90 to 150 subjects of the validation cohort, separate from the roughly 650-subject first cohort, were the donors. Only in-frame clones appear in the TCRdb table, and some are missing; sequencing was by immunoSEQ multiplex PCR. The sample consists of approximately 98,000 clones, around 95% of them appearing once. This receptor was taken from a woman aged 18-29 years in good health and CMV-seronegative. The specimen sequenced was PBMCs. The chain joins TRBV30 to TRBJ2-1; maybe TRBD2 (6 bases). The CDR3 reads CAWSVSGGFIEQFF. In nucleotides, the CDR3 is TGTGCCTGGAGCGTTAGCGGCGGGTTTATTGAGCAGTTCTTC.